The clone carrying this T cell receptor beta chain was recorded a few times. Its antigen is unknown. Germline CDR1 is MGHDK and CDR2 is SYGVNS. CDR3 length: 12 amino acids. Trimming left V 3 bases short and J 5 bases short, with 8 bases between. This sample is part of a study of T cell repertoires in cytomegalovirus infection. Study as a whole: CMV infection and matching HLA type were both indicated by public TCR beta signatures. Whole-study findings and limits: CMV carriers with the relevant HLA were identified by cumulative public TCR beta family frequency. The response measured ex vivo was dominated by TCR beta clonotypes (HLA-C-restricted and CMV-specific).

TCRdb reanalysed the reads using MiXCR and keeps one entry per CDR3 protein. The sample consists of 500,000 to 600,000 distinct CDR3 sequences, approximately 15% of them appearing once. This chain joins TRBV25-1 and TRBJ2-7; D unresolved. The receptor was isolated from a human donor in good health (CMV status not recorded). Some clones in this sample may be carry-over from other donors' samples. The sequenced sample was CD8+ T cells from PBMCs. CDR3 protein: CASSDRYNEQYF. CDR3 nucleotides: TGTGCCAGCAGTGATAGGTACAACGAGCAGTACTTC.